This T cell receptor (beta chain) was sequenced during a study of blood T cells in healthy people across ages. Study-wide results and caveats: Estimated diversity, derived from one million T cells, was regarded as an underestimate. A conclusive naive versus antigen-experienced comparison was prevented by the unsorted PBMCs.

About this clonotype: Its specificity is unknown.

Germline loops: CDR1 SNHLY, CDR2 FYNNEI. V shed 0 bases and J 7 bases; nucleotides not matched to a gene: 6. CDR3 length equals 16 residues. The study isolated at least 6 million PBMCs from each sample. For the second PCR, which ran for 7 to 11 cycles, a sample-barcoded 5' primer and a J-beta primer mix were used. TCRdb independently ran MiXCR on the 5' RACE reads; one entry per CDR3 protein. The sample shows roughly 680,000 distinct CDR3 sequences, under 65% of them seen only once. What was sequenced was blood. This chain links TRBV2 with TRBJ1-6; TRBD1 aligns across 7 bases. The source of this sequence is a woman at least 80 years old in good health. This CDR3 reads CASSEARAGGNSPLHF. The CDR3 region has the DNA TGTGCCAGCAGTGAAGCGCGGGCAGGGGGGAATTCACCCCTCCACTTT.